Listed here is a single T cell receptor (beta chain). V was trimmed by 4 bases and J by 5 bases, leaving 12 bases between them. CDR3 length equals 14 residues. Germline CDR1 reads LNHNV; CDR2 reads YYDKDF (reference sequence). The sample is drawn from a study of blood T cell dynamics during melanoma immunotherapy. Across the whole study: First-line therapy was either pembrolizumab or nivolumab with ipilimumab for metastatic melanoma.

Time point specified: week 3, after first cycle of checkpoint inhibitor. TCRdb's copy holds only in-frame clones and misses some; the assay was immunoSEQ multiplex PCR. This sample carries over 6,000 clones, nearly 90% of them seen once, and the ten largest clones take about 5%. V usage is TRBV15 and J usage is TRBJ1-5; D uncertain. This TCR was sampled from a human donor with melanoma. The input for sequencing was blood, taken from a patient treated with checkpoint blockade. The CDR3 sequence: CATSIFMDDQPQHF. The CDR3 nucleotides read TGTGCCACCAGCATTTTCATGGATGATCAGCCCCAGCATTTT.